The clone carrying this TCR beta chain appeared a single time. This sample was included in a study of blood T cell repertoires in COVID-19. The CDR3 consists of 14 residues. The V end was cut by 2 bases, the J end by 4 bases, with 10 bases between. The germline gives CDR1 LNHDA, CDR2 SQIVND (reference sequence). In the original analysis: Reference gene primer amplification in the assay estimated nucleated cell counts. This table comes from immunoSEQ multiplex PCR, and its TCRdb copy is limited to in-frame clones, with some not included. The DNA was the basis for D and trimming; V, J and clone size are from that table. The sample includes 50,000 or so clones, around 86% seen only once; the top ten take roughly 7.1%.

The source material was peripheral blood. The sequence derives from a man between 50 and 59 years old with active COVID-19. The V call is TRBV19, the J call TRBJ2-3; tentatively, D is TRBD1 (6 bases). This CDR3 is CASSIRGIADTQYF. DNA for the CDR3: TGTGCCAGTAGTATAAGGGGGATCGCAGATACGCAGTATTTT. Using reference TRBV19 and TRBJ2-3 for the parts outside the CDR3, the full variable domain is DGGITQSPKYLFRKEGQNVTLSCEQNLNHDAMYWYRQDPGQGLRLIYYSQIVNDFQKGDIAEGYSVSREKKESFPLTVTSAQKNPTAFYLCASSIRGIADTQYFGPGTRLTVL.